The clone carrying this TCR beta chain was seen a few times. Its target is unknown. This specimen belongs to a study of T cell repertoires in cytomegalovirus infection. Looking at the study overall: In the study, CMV epitopes included recently identified HLA-C-restricted and well-studied HLA-B-restricted ones. Shared public TCR beta signatures pointed to both CMV infection and a matching HLA type.

TCRdb re-analysed the reads in MiXCR, keeping a single row per CDR3 protein. The repertoire holds about 900,000 distinct CDR3 sequences, with around 31% as singletons. With 6 bases removed from V and 0 bases from J, the gap between germline ends came to 15 bases. This CDR3 comprises 14 residues. CDR1 is DFQATT and CDR2 is SNEGSKA in the germline V gene (reference sequence). The clonotype originates from a human donor in good health (CMV status not recorded). Some clones in this sample may be carry-over from other donors' samples. The chain uses TRBV20-1 and TRBJ2-7, with D perhaps TRBD1 (5 bases). Source: cultured CD8+ T cells from PBMCs, taken from culture after CMV antigen stimulation. CDR3 sequence reads: CSALGHRSSYEQYF. The CDR3, as DNA: TGCAGTGCCCTAGGACATCGAAGCTCCTACGAGCAGTACTTC.